This T cell receptor (beta chain) appears in the sequencing data of a study of T cells in tuberculosis. Thawed, overnight-rested PBMC were stained with GMM-loaded CD1B tetramer, viability dye and anti-CD3, then sorted. CD1B tetramers were loaded with Rhodococcus equi-derived C32 glucose monomycolate. This clone was seen only once. No alpha-beta pairing information exists for these sequences. Data came from immunoSEQ multiplex PCR; TCRdb stores just in-frame clones and leaves some out. The repertoire holds approximately 88,000 clones, with approximately 91% as singletons. There are 13 residues in the CDR3. Trimming shortened V by 4 bases and J by 4 bases, and 8 bases separated the two germline ends. The germline V gene has CDR1 LNHDA and CDR2 SQIVND (reference sequence).

Sequencing input: CD1b-GMM tetramer-negative cells sorted from PBMCs. The clonotype comes from an adult woman with latent tuberculosis. The chain uses TRBV19 and TRBJ2-1, with D tentatively TRBD2 (5 bases). CDR3 residues: CASSRGLYNEQFF. The CDR3 nucleotides are TGTGCCAGTAGTAGAGGACTGTACAATGAGCAGTTCTTC.